The next 21 T cell receptor beta chains were all read from a single sample in a study of shared clonotypes between healthy human individuals. The repertoire was sequenced with immunoSEQ multiplex PCR; TCRdb's copy has only in-frame clones and lacks some. The data show approximately 1.5 million clones, with around 98% seen just once and roughly 0.45% held by the top ten. Sequencing was performed on naive CD4+ T cells sorted from blood. As to subset: CD45RA+ positively selected. These receptors all come from a man aged 25-45 years in good health.

The V call is TRBV5-8, the J call TRBJ2-1; TRBD2 matches at 9 bases. The CDR3 runs to 15 residues. V lost 2 bases to trimming and J lost 0 bases; unmatched junction nucleotides: 0. Looked up from germline, CDR1 is SGHTS and CDR2 is YDEGEE. The CDR3 is CASSFSGSSYNEQFF. The CDR3 coding sequence is TGTGCCAGCAGCTTTAGCGGGAGCTCCTACAATGAGCAGTTCTTC.

This clone was seen a single time. This chain connects TRBV2 to TRBJ1-1, with D tentatively TRBD1 (5 bases). This CDR3 comprises 15 residues. Germline CDR1 is SNHLY and CDR2 is FYNNEI. V shed 6 bases and J shed 3 bases, with 17 bases lying between them. CDR3 sequence (DNA): TGTGCCAGCAGATCTCCAGGGTCGTATGACACTGAAGCTTTCTTT. Its translation is CASRSPGSYDTEAFF.

The chain recombines TRBV7-2 with TRBJ2-7; D is unclear. The CDR3 is 12 residues long. Germline assignment: CDR1 SGHTA and CDR2 FQGNSA. V lost 5 bases, J lost 10 bases, and 15 bases lay in between. DNA for the CDR3: TGTGCCAGCAGCACCAGGACGGGCCTTCAGTACTTC. Translation gives CASSTRTGLQYF.

The CDR3 here is CAISESATSGDTDTQYF. The CDR3, as DNA: TGTGCCATCAGTGAGTCGGCCACTAGCGGGGACACAGATACGCAGTATTTT. The chain has TRBV10-3 and TRBJ2-3; 10 nucleotides match TRBD2. This CDR3 is built from 17 residues. Germline CDR1 is ENHRY and CDR2 is SYGVKD. V dropped 0 bases and J dropped 2; count of bases not matched to a gene: 5.

The chain combines TRBV9 with TRBJ2-1; 8 bases line up with TRBD2. From germline, CDR1 is SGDLS and CDR2 YYNGEE. J gave up 2 bases and V 3 bases, and 4 bases lay outside the gene matches. CDR3 size: 15 residues. CDR3 nucleotide sequence: TGTGCCAGCAGCGGAATAGCGGGACCCTACAATGAGCAGTTCTTC. It translates to CASSGIAGPYNEQFF.

The chain is built from TRBV10-3 and TRBJ2-1; 14 bases fit TRBD2. The CDR3 contains 19 residues. V dropped 2 bases and J dropped 1; count of bases not matched to a gene: 7. Germline loops: CDR1 ENHRY, CDR2 SYGVKD. Here the CDR3 reads CAISETGLAGGLSYNEQFF. The CDR3 region has the DNA TGTGCCATCAGTGAGACAGGACTAGCGGGAGGACTATCCTACAATGAGCAGTTCTTC.

The rearrangement uses TRBV2 and TRBJ2-1; TRBD2 might be the D (6 bases). The V and J ends lost 5 bases and 7 bases respectively, with 9 bases between them. The germline V gene has CDR1 SNHLY and CDR2 FYNNEI. There are 12 residues in the CDR3. The CDR3 DNA reads TGTGCCAGCAGTTCACGGGGGAATGAGCAGTTCTTC. As protein: CASSSRGNEQFF.

The chain joins TRBV28 to TRBJ2-1, with TRBD2 as a possible D gene (7 bases). Trimming removed 10 bases from V and 6 bases from J, with 16 bases in between. This CDR3 is built from 13 residues. Germline assignment: CDR1 MDHEN and CDR2 SYDVKM. CDR3 DNA: TGTGCCACCCTAGGGGGGGGTTCCAATGAGCAGTTCTTC. The encoded protein is CATLGGGSNEQFF.

In regard to this clone: The same CDR3 is also encoded by other DNA sequences in this sample. The gene calls are TRBV9 and TRBJ2-1; tentatively, D is TRBD1 or TRBD2 (5 bases each). From germline, CDR1 is SGDLS and CDR2 YYNGEE. Trimming shortened V by 0 bases and J by 0 bases, and 7 bases separated the two germline ends. There are 15 residues in the CDR3. The CDR3 loop is CASSVAGGSYNEQFF. For the CDR3, the DNA is TGTGCCAGCAGCGTAGCTGGGGGCTCCTACAATGAGCAGTTCTTC. Based on the CDR3 plus reference TRBV9 and TRBJ2-1, the full variable domain is DSGVTQTPKHLITATGQRVTLRCSPRSGDLSVYWYQQSLDQGLQFLIQYYNGEERAKGNILERFSAQQFPDLHSELNLSSLELGDSALYFCASSVAGGSYNEQFFGPGTRLTVL.

This clone was observed a single time. The J gene is TRBJ2-7, the V gene TRBV28; 7 nucleotides line up with TRBD1. Trimming at V came to 5 bases and at J to 3 bases, leaving 10 bases not matched to a gene. The germline CDR1 and CDR2 sequences are MDHEN and SYDVKM. The CDR3 covers 15 residues. CDR3 region: CASSDRAPRNYEQYF. In nucleotides, the CDR3 is TGTGCCAGCAGTGACAGGGCCCCCCGCAACTACGAGCAGTACTTC.

The chain employs TRBV20-1 and TRBJ2-4, with D hard to call. Looked up from germline, CDR1 is DFQATT and CDR2 is SNEGSKA (reference sequence). V lost 6 bases and J 7 bases, leaving 10 bases between the germline ends. The CDR3 runs to 11 residues. The CDR3 loop reads CSAQTGNIQYF. The CDR3 DNA reads TGCAGTGCCCAGACTGGTAACATTCAGTACTTC.

The V call is TRBV5-4, the J call TRBJ2-3; TRBD2 aligns across 9 bases. J lost 1 base, V lost 4 bases, and 7 bases had no gene match. This CDR3 comprises 16 residues. CDR1 SGHNT and CDR2 YYREEE come from the germline V gene (reference sequence). CDR3 DNA: TGTGCCAGCAGCCACTTAGCGGGAGTGGGCACAGATACGCAGTATTTT. Protein sequence: CASSHLAGVGTDTQYF.

The rearrangement links TRBV5-1 to TRBJ1-1, with TRBD1 identical over 8 bases. The CDR3 is 15 amino acids. V was pared by 3 bases and J by 1 base, with 5 bases of the junction left unmatched. CDR1 is SGHRS, CDR2 YFSETQ, per germline. The CDR3 DNA reads TGCGCCAGCAGCTATGGACAGGGAACGAACACTGAAGCTTTCTTT. The encoded protein is CASSYGQGTNTEAFF.

The V gene is TRBV30, the J gene TRBJ1-5; D perhaps matches TRBD1 (5 bases). Germline CDR1 GTSNPN, CDR2 SVGIG (reference sequence). With 3 bases removed from V and 3 bases from J, the gap between germline ends came to 9 bases. CDR3 length: 13 residues. The CDR3 DNA sequence: TGTGCCTGGAGCCCGGGGCCCAATCAGCCCCAGCATTTT. This encodes CAWSPGPNQPQHF.

CDR3 DNA sequence: TGCGCCAGCAGCTGGGGACTAGCGGGCCGCAATGAGCAGTTCTTC. It codes for CASSWGLAGRNEQFF. This chain links TRBV5-1 with TRBJ2-1, with TRBD2 identical over 12 bases. V trimming: 3 bases; J trimming: 6 bases; junction bases outside the gene matches: 4. This CDR3 has 15 residues. Germline loops: CDR1 SGHRS, CDR2 YFSETQ.

The rearrangement links TRBV29-1 to TRBJ2-7; the D is unclear. The CDR3 contains 12 residues. The ends were cut back, 5 bases at V and 2 bases at J, with 10 bases in the middle. Per the germline V gene, CDR1 is SQVTM and CDR2 is ANQGSEA. The CDR3 bases are TGCAGCGTTAATTCCGGACCCTACGAGCAGTACTTC. Translated, it gives CSVNSGPYEQYF.

This chain joins TRBV5-1 and TRBJ2-3, with 7 positions matching TRBD2. Trimming at V came to 0 bases and at J to 1 base, leaving 14 bases not matched to a gene. Germline values: CDR1 SGHRS, CDR2 YFSETQ. The CDR3 covers 19 residues. The CDR3 nucleotides read TGCGCCAGCAGCTTGGATCTAGCGGCATCCAGGCCTCGCACAGATACGCAGTATTTT. It specifies CASSLDLAASRPRTDTQYF.

The chain joins TRBV19 to TRBJ1-2, with TRBD1 identical over 8 bases. V lost 8 bases, J lost 4 bases, and 9 bases stayed unmatched. This CDR3 spans 14 amino acids. The V gene's germline CDR1 is LNHDA and CDR2 SQIVND (reference sequence). The DNA of the CDR3 is TGTGCCAGTTCCCCCTGGACAGGGCGCTATGGCTACACCTTC. It specifies CASSPWTGRYGYTF.

The table lists this clone with a count of one. The rearrangement links TRBV2 to TRBJ2-5, with 7 bases fitting TRBD1. V gave up 7 bases and J gave up 2 bases; unmatched junction bases: 10. The germline CDR1 and CDR2 sequences are SNHLY and FYNNEI. This CDR3 is built from 15 residues. This CDR3 is CASNGDRGQQETQYF. CDR3 sequence (DNA): TGTGCCAGCAATGGTGATCGGGGACAGCAAGAGACCCAGTACTTC.

The rearrangement uses TRBV19 and TRBJ1-2; 10 bases line up with TRBD1. Germline trimming cut 3 bases from V and 1 base from J; bases unmatched to any gene: 11. This CDR3 region has 18 residues. Germline V gene sequence: CDR1 LNHDA, CDR2 SQIVND (reference sequence). DNA for the CDR3: TGTGCCAGTAGTATCCGGGACAGGGGCACCAGGAGTAACTATGGCTACACCTTC. Protein sequence: CASSIRDRGTRSNYGYTF.

Points on this clone: Within the sample, other DNA sequences also encode this same CDR3. CDR3 sequence reads: CASSPGYNEQFF. CDR3 sequence (DNA): TGTGCCAGCTCACCGGGGTACAATGAGCAGTTCTTC. The rearrangement uses TRBV18 and TRBJ2-1; D call uncertain. V lost 3 bases and J lost 4, with 4 bases in between. The length of the CDR3 is 12 residues. CDR1 KGHSH and CDR2 LQKENI come from the germline V gene.